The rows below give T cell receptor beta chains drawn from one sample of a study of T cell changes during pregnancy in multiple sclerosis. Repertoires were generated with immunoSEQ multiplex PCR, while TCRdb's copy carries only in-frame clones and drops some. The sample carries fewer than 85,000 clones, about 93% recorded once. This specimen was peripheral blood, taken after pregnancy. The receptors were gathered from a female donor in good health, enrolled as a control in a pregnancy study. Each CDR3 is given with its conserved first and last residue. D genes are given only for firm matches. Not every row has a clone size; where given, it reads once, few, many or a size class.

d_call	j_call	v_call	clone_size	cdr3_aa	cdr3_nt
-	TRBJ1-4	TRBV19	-	CASNSRGRTNEKLFF	TGTGCCAGTAATTCCAGGGGTCGAACTAATGAAAAACTGTTTTTT
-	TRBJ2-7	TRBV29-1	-	CSAAVGASGNYEQYF	TGCAGCGCAGCGGTGGGGGCTAGCGGAAACTACGAGCAGTACTTC
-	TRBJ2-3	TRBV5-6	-	CASSRGLGRTQYF	TGTGCCAGCAGCCGCGGACTGGGGAGGACGCAGTATTTT
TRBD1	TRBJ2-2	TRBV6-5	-	CASSYSAGGLPGELFF	TGTGCCAGCAGTTACTCGGCAGGGGGCCTCCCCGGGGAGCTGTTTTTT
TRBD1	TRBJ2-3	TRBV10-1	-	CASSPDRGRLTSTDTQYF	TGCGCCAGCAGTCCAGACAGGGGGCGGCTAACGAGCACAGATACGCAGTATTTT
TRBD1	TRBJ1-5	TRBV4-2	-	CASSPVGQTHSNQPQHF	TGTGCCAGCAGCCCCGTGGGACAGACCCATAGCAATCAGCCCCAGCATTTT
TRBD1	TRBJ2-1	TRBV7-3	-	CASSLGQGAYNEQFF	TGTGCCAGCAGCCTCGGACAGGGGGCCTACAATGAGCAGTTCTTC
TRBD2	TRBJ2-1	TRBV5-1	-	CASSLDGGEYNEQFF	TGCGCCAGCAGCTTGGATGGGGGGGAGTATAATGAGCAGTTCTTC
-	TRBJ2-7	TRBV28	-	CASSPLVSGYSYEQYF	TGTGCCAGCAGTCCCCTCGTGAGCGGATACTCCTACGAGCAGTACTTC
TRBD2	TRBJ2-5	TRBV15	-	CATSRLGLAGDMKETQYF	TGTGCCACCAGCAGGCTCGGTCTAGCGGGGGACATGAAAGAGACCCAGTACTTC
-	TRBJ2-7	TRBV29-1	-	CSVGLASYEQYF	TGCAGCGTTGGTCTAGCCTCCTACGAGCAGTACTTC
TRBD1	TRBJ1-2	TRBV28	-	CASSYRTGPYGYTF	TGTGCCAGCAGTTACAGGACAGGACCATATGGCTACACCTTC
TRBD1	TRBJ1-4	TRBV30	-	CAWSLGDSHLPTTNEKLFF	TGTGCCTGGAGTCTGGGGGACAGTCACCTTCCCACAACTAATGAAAAACTGTTTTTT
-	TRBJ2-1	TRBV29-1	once	CSVERGRSSYNEQFF	TGCAGCGTTGAGCGGGGTCGGAGCTCCTACAATGAGCAGTTCTTC
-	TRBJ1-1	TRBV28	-	CASSLQQTEAFF	TGTGCCAGCAGCCTACAGCAGACTGAAGCTTTCTTT
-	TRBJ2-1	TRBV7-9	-	CASSLEVRPEQFF	TGTGCCAGCAGCTTAGAGGTCAGGCCTGAGCAGTTCTTC
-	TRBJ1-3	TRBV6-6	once	CASRQGTAGNTIYF	TGTGCCAGCAGACAGGGTACTGCTGGAAACACCATATATTTT
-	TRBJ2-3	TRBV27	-	CASSWDLGTDTQYF	TGTGCCAGCAGTTGGGACTTAGGCACAGATACGCAGTATTTT
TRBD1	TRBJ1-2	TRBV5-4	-	CASSQDRGPAGYTF	TGTGCCAGCAGCCAAGACAGGGGGCCGGCTGGCTACACCTTC
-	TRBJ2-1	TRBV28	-	CASSTGAWHYNEQFF	TGTGCCAGCAGTACGGGTGCCTGGCATTACAATGAGCAGTTCTTC
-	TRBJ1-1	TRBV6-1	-	CASSPLRGMNTEAFF	TGTGCCAGCTCCCCGTTACGGGGGATGAACACTGAAGCTTTCTTT